This TCR beta chain was observed in a study of vaccination effects on CD4 cells after COVID-19. Study-level points and caveats: Early post-infection timepoints were absent, and convalescent patients were few.

Antigen-specific CD4+ T cell clonotypes were called by their expansion after viral peptide-pool culture in ViraFEST. Researchers isolated CD4+ T cells once ten to eleven days of culture had elapsed. The person's infection with SARS-CoV-2, confirmed by PCR, took place between March and December 2020. Every well housed some 1.8 million PBMC, which grew in culture alongside roughly 10 IU/ml IL-2 and around 9.4 ug/ml peptides. Here immunoSEQ multiplex PCR was the method, and the copy in TCRdb shows in-frame clones only, minus some. The table lists approximately 26,000 clones, roughly 71% of them singletons. Notes on this clone: What it binds is not known.

The sequencing used CD4+ T cells from PBMCs cultured with SARS-CoV-2 spike peptides, collected before COVID-19 vaccination. This sequence originates from a human donor who had a prior SARS-CoV-2 infection.

CDR3 loop: CASSLGTSGSTWTDTQYF. Written as DNA, the CDR3 is TGCGCCAGCAGCTTAGGGACTAGCGGGAGTACCTGGACAGATACGCAGTATTTT. J is TRBJ2-3 and V is TRBV5-1; 14 positions agree with TRBD2. This CDR3 region has 18 residues. V trimming: 2 bases; J trimming: 3 bases; junction bases outside the gene matches: 8. Germline V lookup: CDR1 SGHRS, CDR2 YFSETQ.